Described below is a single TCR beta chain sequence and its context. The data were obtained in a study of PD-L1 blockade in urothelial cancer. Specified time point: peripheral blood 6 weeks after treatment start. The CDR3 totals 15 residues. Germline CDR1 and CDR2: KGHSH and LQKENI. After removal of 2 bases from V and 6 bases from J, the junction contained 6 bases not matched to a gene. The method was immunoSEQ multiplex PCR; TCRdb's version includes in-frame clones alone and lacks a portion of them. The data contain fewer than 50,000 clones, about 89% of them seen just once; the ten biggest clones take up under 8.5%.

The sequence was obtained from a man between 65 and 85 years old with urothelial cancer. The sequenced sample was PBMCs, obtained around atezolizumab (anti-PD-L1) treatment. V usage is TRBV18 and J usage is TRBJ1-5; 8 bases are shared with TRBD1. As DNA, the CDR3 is TGTGCCAGCTCACCATACACAGGGGGTGGTCAGCCCCAGCATTTT. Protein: CASSPYTGGGQPQHF.